Below are 28 T cell receptor beta chains sequenced from a single sample in a study of blood T cell repertoires in COVID-19 (dated by TCRdb to the early 2020s). Library method: the immunoSEQ multiplex PCR assay. TCRdb obtained this table from immuneACCESS and retained in-frame rearrangements with V and J assigned. These tables miss some clones; where compared with another copy, unresolved V genes account for less than half of the shortfall, and the remainder is unexplained. This sample holds 95,000 to 120,000 clones; around 90% were observed only once. Of the sample, 2.4% is held by the ten largest clones. Material for sequencing was peripheral blood. The receptors here all came from a human donor in a cohort sampled during active COVID-19.

The CDR3 DNA is TGTGCCAGCAGCGTCGGAGGAGGGATTTTACGGGAGCAGTACTTC. It is translated as CASSVGGGILREQYF. This chain links TRBV28 with TRBJ2-7; possible D gene TRBD2, 6 bases. V lost 6 bases, J lost 7 bases, and 22 bases lay in between. The CDR3 runs 15 residues. CDR1 MDHEN and CDR2 SYDVKM come from the germline V gene.

The V call is TRBV5-6, the J call TRBJ1-2; D ambiguous. This CDR3 comprises 13 residues. From germline, CDR1 is SGHDT and CDR2 YYEEEE. V dropped 3 bases and J dropped 4 bases, with 10 bases sitting between them. CDR3 coding DNA: TGTGCCAGCAGCTCCGCGGTTTCCTATGGCTACACCTTC. Protein: CASSSAVSYGYTF.

The rearrangement links TRBV18 to TRBJ2-7; TRBD1 might be the D (5 bases). The germline V gene encodes CDR1 KGHSH and CDR2 LQKENI. Trimming removed 3 bases from V and 5 bases from J, with 23 bases in between. CDR3 length equals 17 residues. As DNA, the CDR3 is TGTGCCAGCTCACCCCCGTCCACAGGACCTCTCCTCGACGAGCAGTACTTC. Its translation: CASSPPSTGPLLDEQYF.

Here the CDR3 reads CASSQTGGEQFF. In DNA, the CDR3 is TGTGCCAGCAGCCAAACCGGTGGTGAGCAGTTCTTC. This chain joins TRBV16 and TRBJ2-1; D unclear. The CDR3 loop spans 12 amino acids. From germline, CDR1 is KGHSY and CDR2 FQNENV. Trimming took 2 bases from V and 9 from J, leaving 8 bases between them.

The rearrangement uses TRBV28 and TRBJ2-5; D is possibly TRBD1 (6 bases). Trimming took off 5 bases at V and 3 bases at J, with 19 bases between the two ends. This CDR3 spans 16 amino acids. Germline V gene sequence: CDR1 MDHEN, CDR2 SYDVKM. The CDR3 reads CASSQWGGQRKETQYF. The CDR3, as DNA: TGTGCCAGCAGTCAGTGGGGTGGACAGCGTAAAGAGACCCAGTACTTC. The full variable domain, its missing parts supplied by reference TRBV28 and TRBJ2-5, is DVKVTQSSRYLVKRTGEKVFLECVQDMDHENMFWYRQDPGLGLRLIYFSYDVKMKEKGDIPEGYSVSREKKERFSLILESASTNQTSMYLCASSQWGGQRKETQYFGPGTRLLVL.

The chain carries TRBV28 and TRBJ1-2; TRBD1 matches 7 bases. CDR3 length: 13 residues. Germline loops: CDR1 MDHEN, CDR2 SYDVKM. Germline trimming cut 5 bases from V and 2 bases from J; bases unmatched to any gene: 2. This CDR3 is CASSLQGNYGYTF. CDR3 bases: TGTGCCAGCAGTCTACAGGGGAACTATGGCTACACCTTC.

The chain uses TRBV2 and TRBJ2-3; weak D call: TRBD1 (5 bases). V was shortened by 4 bases and J by 7 bases, with 9 bases between the two germline ends. Germline V gives CDR1 SNHLY, CDR2 FYNNEI. The CDR3 covers 12 residues. The CDR3 loop reads CASSADRHTQYF. DNA of the CDR3: TGTGCCAGCAGTGCTGACAGACATACGCAGTATTTT.

The V and J genes are TRBV4-2 and TRBJ2-1, with TRBD2 matching 14 bases. From germline, CDR1 is LGHNA and CDR2 YNFKEQ. V gave up 6 bases and J gave up 12 bases; unmatched junction bases: 10. This CDR3 region has 15 residues. CDR3 sequence (DNA): TGTGCCAGCAGAGGAGGGACTAGCGGGAGTAAGGCGCAGTTCTTC. It codes for CASRGGTSGSKAQFF.

This sequence joins TRBV5-1 and TRBJ1-5; D not certain. The V end lost 1 base, the J end lost 0 bases, and 8 bases lay between the germline ends. Germline V gene sequence: CDR1 SGHRS, CDR2 YFSETQ. The CDR3 runs to 15 residues. The CDR3 bases are TGCGCCAGCAGCTTGAGTAGTGATAGCAATCAGCCCCAGCATTTT. Its protein product is CASSLSSDSNQPQHF.

CDR3 in amino acids: CASSSDRVGYTF. Here the CDR3 DNA reads TGTGCCAGCAGTTCGGACAGGGTCGGCTACACCTTC. The V call is TRBV6-5, the J call TRBJ1-2; 8 positions agree with TRBD1. The germline V gene has CDR1 MNHEY and CDR2 SVGAGI. With V trimmed by 4 bases and J by 8 bases, 3 bases remained unmatched. The CDR3 is made up of 12 amino acids.

V gene TRBV24-1 combines with J gene TRBJ2-3; 7 bases fit TRBD1. Trimming at V came to 4 bases and at J to 2 bases, leaving 5 bases not matched to a gene. Germline loops: CDR1 KGHDR, CDR2 SFDVKD. The CDR3 contains 15 residues. The CDR3: CATSDPTGPTDTQYF. CDR3 nucleotide sequence: TGTGCCACCAGTGACCCGACAGGGCCCACAGATACGCAGTATTTT.

V usage is TRBV6-5 and J usage is TRBJ2-7; 11 bases align to TRBD2. This CDR3 is built from 15 residues. Germline trimming cut 6 bases from V and 5 bases from J; bases unmatched to any gene: 9. Germline loops: CDR1 MNHEY, CDR2 SVGAGI. The CDR3 spells CASRFRLAGSDEQYF. Written as DNA, the CDR3 is TGTGCCAGCAGGTTTCGACTAGCGGGATCGGACGAGCAGTACTTC.

This CDR3 is CASSPIGGTGTYEQYF. The CDR3 nucleotides read TGCGCCAGCAGCCCCATCGGCGGAACAGGGACCTACGAGCAGTACTTC. V usage is TRBV5-1 and J usage is TRBJ2-7, with TRBD1 as a possible D gene (6 bases). Per germline, CDR1 SGHRS and CDR2 YFSETQ. Trimming took 4 bases from V and 2 from J, leaving 19 bases between them. The CDR3 runs to 16 residues.

The J gene is TRBJ1-1, the V gene TRBV7-2; 8 bases are a match to TRBD1. There are 15 residues in the CDR3. After removal of 3 bases from V and 6 bases from J, the junction contained 9 bases not matched to a gene. Per the germline V gene, CDR1 is SGHTA and CDR2 is FQGNSA. The CDR3 reads CASSFPGQAPAEAFF. CDR3 sequence (DNA): TGTGCCAGCAGCTTCCCGGGACAGGCCCCCGCTGAAGCTTTCTTT.

The J gene is TRBJ1-2, the V gene TRBV29-1; D is perhaps TRBD1 (5 bases). V lost 3 bases, J lost 1 base, and 15 bases lay in between. CDR3 size: 15 residues. CDR1 is SQVTM and CDR2 is ANQGSEA in the germline V gene. Written as DNA, the CDR3 is TGCAGCGTTGATGACAGAACCTATTTTAACTATGGCTACACCTTC. Translation gives CSVDDRTYFNYGYTF.

The chain joins TRBV6-1 to TRBJ1-1; D gene ambiguous. The CDR3 sequence is 13 residues long. V lost 2 bases, J lost 0 bases, and 4 bases lay in between. From germline, CDR1 is MNHNS and CDR2 SASEGT. CDR3: CASSERLNTEAFF. Here the CDR3 DNA reads TGTGCCAGCAGTGAACGGTTGAACACTGAAGCTTTCTTT.

The chain joins TRBV27 to TRBJ1-2; no clear D. Trimming took off 4 bases at V and 4 bases at J, with 16 bases between the two ends. CDR1 is MNHEY and CDR2 is SMNVEV in the germline V gene (reference sequence). The CDR3 consists of 15 residues. In DNA form, the CDR3 reads TGTGCCAGCAGTTCTCTTGCTTCAGGTGGCTATGGCTACACCTTC. This codes for CASSSLASGGYGYTF.

The V gene is TRBV10-1, the J gene TRBJ2-5, with D perhaps TRBD2 (6 bases). With 2 bases removed from V and 5 bases from J, the gap between germline ends came to 12 bases. Per the germline V gene, CDR1 is WNHNN and CDR2 is SYGVQD (reference sequence). CDR3 length: 14 residues. CDR3 sequence reads: CASSEDPSGETQYF. Written as DNA, the CDR3 is TGCGCCAGCAGTGAGGACCCGAGCGGGGAGACCCAGTACTTC.

This clone has a single count. The chain recombines TRBV27 with TRBJ2-3; D is unclear. The CDR3 has 13 amino acids. The V and J ends lost 6 bases and 2 bases respectively, with 9 bases between them. Germline loops: CDR1 MNHEY, CDR2 SMNVEV (reference sequence). This CDR3 reads CASRVLNTDTQYF. The CDR3 nucleotides are TGTGCCAGCAGGGTCCTAAACACAGATACGCAGTATTTT.

The chain combines TRBV5-1 with TRBJ2-3; tentative D call: TRBD1 (5 bases). Trimming took 0 bases from V and 4 from J, leaving 15 bases between them. CDR3 length: 16 residues. Germline values: CDR1 SGHRS, CDR2 YFSETQ. The CDR3 protein is CASSLENRQKADTQYF. The DNA for the CDR3 is TGCGCCAGCAGCTTGGAGAACAGACAGAAGGCAGATACGCAGTATTTT.

The gene calls are TRBV16 and TRBJ1-4; no firm D call. Per the germline V gene, CDR1 is KGHSY and CDR2 is FQNENV. Trimming stripped 6 bases from V and 3 bases from J, with 17 bases between. CDR3 length: 16 amino acids. As DNA, the CDR3 is TGTGCCAGCAGGCCACAGCAAACCCTTGCTAATGAAAAACTGTTTTTT. Protein: CASRPQQTLANEKLFF.

In its sample, this clone was seen once. The rearrangement joins TRBV28 to TRBJ1-1; TRBD1 might be the D (5 bases). The CDR3 is 14 residues long. V dropped 4 bases and J dropped 4 bases, with 13 bases sitting between them. Germline-derived CDR1 and CDR2 are MDHEN and SYDVKM. CDR3 residues: CASSSLSGRTEAFF. As DNA, the CDR3 is TGTGCCAGCAGTTCCCTTTCAGGGCGCACTGAAGCTTTCTTT.

This chain uses TRBV11-1 with TRBJ2-3, with TRBD1 matching 10 bases. Germline loops: CDR1 SGHAT, CDR2 FQDESV (reference sequence). Germline trimming cut 4 bases from V and 4 bases from J; bases unmatched to any gene: 5. The CDR3 is 15 amino acids. The CDR3 DNA reads as TGTGCCAGCAGCTCCGGGACAGGGGTTTCAGATACGCAGTATTTT. It translates to CASSSGTGVSDTQYF.

The V call is TRBV19, the J call TRBJ1-2, with 8 bases matching TRBD1. V lost 1 base to trimming and J lost 7 bases; unmatched junction nucleotides: 8. The CDR3 is made up of 15 amino acids. In germline, CDR1 is LNHDA, CDR2 SQIVND (reference sequence). The CDR3, as DNA: TGTGCCAGTAGTATAGCCCTGGGGGACAGGCGTGGCTACACCTTC. The encoded protein is CASSIALGDRRGYTF.

This clone was picked up one time. The chain couples TRBV28 to TRBJ2-1; 12 nucleotides agree with TRBD2. Germline values: CDR1 MDHEN, CDR2 SYDVKM. This CDR3 is 19 amino acids long. J lost 3 bases, V lost 6 bases, and 15 bases had no gene match. CDR3 region: CASSPQGATSGGLYNEQFF. The CDR3 DNA reads as TGTGCCAGCAGCCCTCAGGGGGCGACTAGCGGGGGCCTCTACAATGAGCAGTTCTTC.

V is TRBV18 and J is TRBJ1-1; tentative D call: TRBD1 (5 bases). In germline, CDR1 is KGHSH, CDR2 LQKENI. Trimming stripped 2 bases from V and 4 bases from J, with 14 bases between. The CDR3 has 15 amino acids. CDR3: CASSPSSSGATEAFF. CDR3 DNA sequence: TGTGCCAGCTCACCATCCTCATCTGGGGCCACTGAAGCTTTCTTT.

V gene TRBV5-6 combines with J gene TRBJ2-7; a possible D gene is TRBD2 (6 bases). V gave up 2 bases and J gave up 11 bases, with 23 bases separating them. The CDR3 sequence is 15 residues long. CDR1 SGHDT and CDR2 YYEEEE come from the germline V gene. The DNA for the CDR3 is TGTGCCAGCAGCTTTGTCGGCTCGGGCCGGGAGATGGAGTACTTC. This gives the protein CASSFVGSGREMEYF.

Points on this clone: This CDR3 is also generated by other DNA sequences in the sample. The V and J genes are TRBV11-2 and TRBJ2-7; weak D call: TRBD1 (6 bases). There are 12 residues in the CDR3. Germline values: CDR1 SGHAT, CDR2 FQNNGV. V was trimmed by 5 bases and J by 3 bases, leaving 8 bases between them. This chain's CDR3 is CASSEQGYEQYF. CDR3 nucleotide sequence: TGTGCCAGCAGCGAACAGGGCTACGAGCAGTACTTC.